The sequence of this T cell receptor beta chain was determined in a study of blood T cell repertoires in COVID-19. TCRdb keeps only in-frame clones here, not all; method: immunoSEQ multiplex PCR. This sample yields a few hundred thousand clones, of which 80% to 90% are seen a single time; less than 2.5% belongs to the top ten. The V gene's germline CDR1 is SGHVS and CDR2 FQNEAQ. The CDR3 loop spans 14 amino acids. The V and J ends lost 1 base and 4 bases respectively, with 10 bases between them. Cohort 3 recovered donors had two negative PCRs, clearance, or symptom resolution. This receptor was identified in a man between 25 and 39 years old who had recovered from COVID-19. Input material: PBMCs or T cells enriched from blood (not recorded which). J is TRBJ1-2 and V is TRBV7-8, with D perhaps TRBD1 (5 bases). CDR3 protein: CASSLDGGVYGYTF. CDR3 DNA: TGTGCCAGCAGCTTAGACGGAGGGGTCTATGGCTACACCTTC.